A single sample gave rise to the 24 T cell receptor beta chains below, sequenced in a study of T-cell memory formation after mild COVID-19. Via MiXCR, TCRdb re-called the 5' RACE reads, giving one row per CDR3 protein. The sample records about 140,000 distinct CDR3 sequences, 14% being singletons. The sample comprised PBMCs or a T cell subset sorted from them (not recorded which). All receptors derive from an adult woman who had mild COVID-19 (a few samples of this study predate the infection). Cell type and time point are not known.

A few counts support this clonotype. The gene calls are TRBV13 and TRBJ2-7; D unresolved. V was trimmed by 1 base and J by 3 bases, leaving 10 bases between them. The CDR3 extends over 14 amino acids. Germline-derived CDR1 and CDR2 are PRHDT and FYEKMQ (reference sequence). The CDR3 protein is CASSLVGNGYEQYF. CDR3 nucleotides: TGTGCCAGCAGCTTAGTGGGGAACGGCTACGAGCAGTACTTC.

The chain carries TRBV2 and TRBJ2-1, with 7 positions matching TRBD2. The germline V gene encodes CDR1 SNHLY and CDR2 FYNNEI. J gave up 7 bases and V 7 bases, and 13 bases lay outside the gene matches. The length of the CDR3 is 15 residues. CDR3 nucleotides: TGTGCCAGCACCGCAAGCGGGAACATCTTAAATGAGCAGTTCTTC. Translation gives CASTASGNILNEQFF.

As DNA, the CDR3 is TGTGCCAGCAGCCTCCTGGGGGAGGTCTACGAGCAGTACTTC. This codes for CASSLLGEVYEQYF. The chain uses TRBV7-9 and TRBJ2-7; tentative D call: TRBD2 (6 bases). This CDR3 region has 14 residues. Germline V gene sequence: CDR1 SEHNR, CDR2 FQNEAQ (reference sequence). V lost 5 bases and J 3 bases, leaving 14 bases between the germline ends.

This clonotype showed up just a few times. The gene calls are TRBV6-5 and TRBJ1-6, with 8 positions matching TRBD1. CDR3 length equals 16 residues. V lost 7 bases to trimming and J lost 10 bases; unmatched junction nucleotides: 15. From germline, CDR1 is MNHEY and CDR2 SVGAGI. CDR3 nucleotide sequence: TGTGCCAGCACCTATGGGGTGCAGGGGGCACGGTCACCCCTCCACTTT. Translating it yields CASTYGVQGARSPLHF.

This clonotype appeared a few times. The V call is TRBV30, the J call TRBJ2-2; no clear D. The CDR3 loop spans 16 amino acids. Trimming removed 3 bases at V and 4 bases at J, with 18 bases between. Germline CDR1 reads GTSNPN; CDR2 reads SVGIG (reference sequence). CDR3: CAWRNFLEQATGELFF. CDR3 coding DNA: TGTGCCTGGAGAAACTTCCTCGAACAAGCCACCGGGGAGCTGTTTTTT.

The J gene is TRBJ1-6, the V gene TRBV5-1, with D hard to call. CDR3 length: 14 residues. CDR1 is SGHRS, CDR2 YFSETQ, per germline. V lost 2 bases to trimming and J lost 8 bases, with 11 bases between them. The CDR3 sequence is CASSFFGSDSPLHF. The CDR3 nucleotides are TGCGCCAGCAGCTTTTTTGGATCGGATTCACCCCTCCACTTT.

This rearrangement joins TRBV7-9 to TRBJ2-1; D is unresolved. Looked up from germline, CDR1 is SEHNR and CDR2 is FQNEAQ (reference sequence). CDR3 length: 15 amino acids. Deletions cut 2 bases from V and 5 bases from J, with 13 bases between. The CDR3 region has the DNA TGTGCCAGCAGCTTATCGAGGAGACGGGACAATGAGCAGTTCTTC. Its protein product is CASSLSRRRDNEQFF.

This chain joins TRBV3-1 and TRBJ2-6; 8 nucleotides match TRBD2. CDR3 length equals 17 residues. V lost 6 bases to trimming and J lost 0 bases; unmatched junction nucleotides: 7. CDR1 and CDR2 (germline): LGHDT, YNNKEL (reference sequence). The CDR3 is CASSAGGPSSGANVLTF. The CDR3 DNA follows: TGTGCCAGCAGTGCGGGAGGACCTAGCTCTGGGGCCAACGTCCTGACTTTC.

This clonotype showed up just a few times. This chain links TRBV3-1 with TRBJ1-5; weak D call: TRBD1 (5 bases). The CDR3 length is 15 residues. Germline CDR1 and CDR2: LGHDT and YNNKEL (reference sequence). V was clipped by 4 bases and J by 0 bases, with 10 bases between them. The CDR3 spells CASSPDRNSNQPQHF. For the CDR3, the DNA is TGTGCCAGCAGCCCCGACAGAAATAGCAATCAGCCCCAGCATTTT. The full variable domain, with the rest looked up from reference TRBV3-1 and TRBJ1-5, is DTAVSQTPKYLVTQMGNDKSIKCEQNLGHDTMYWYKQDSKKFLKIMFSYNNKELIINETVPNRFSPKSPDKAHLNLHINSLELGDSAVYFCASSPDRNSNQPQHFGDGTRLSIL.

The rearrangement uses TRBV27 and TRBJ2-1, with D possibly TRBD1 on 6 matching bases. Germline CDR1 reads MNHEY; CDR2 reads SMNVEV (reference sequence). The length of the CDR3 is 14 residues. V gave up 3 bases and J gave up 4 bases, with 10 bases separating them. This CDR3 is CASSFWQGYNEQFF. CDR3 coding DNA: TGTGCCAGCAGTTTTTGGCAGGGGTACAATGAGCAGTTCTTC.

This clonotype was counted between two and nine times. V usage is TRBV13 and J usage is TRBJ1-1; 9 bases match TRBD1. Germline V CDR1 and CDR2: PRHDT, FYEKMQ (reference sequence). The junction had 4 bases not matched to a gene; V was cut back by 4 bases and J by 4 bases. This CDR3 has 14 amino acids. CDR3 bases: TGTGCCAGCAGCTCCGGGGACAGGGTCACTGAAGCTTTCTTT. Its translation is CASSSGDRVTEAFF.

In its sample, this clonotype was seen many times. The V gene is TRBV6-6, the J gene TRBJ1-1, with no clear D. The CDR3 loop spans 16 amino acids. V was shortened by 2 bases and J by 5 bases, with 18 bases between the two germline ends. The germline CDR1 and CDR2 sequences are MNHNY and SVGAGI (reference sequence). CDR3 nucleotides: TGTGCCAGCAGTTACAGGAGTGGGTTCGATAATACTGAAGCTTTCTTT. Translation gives CASSYRSGFDNTEAFF.

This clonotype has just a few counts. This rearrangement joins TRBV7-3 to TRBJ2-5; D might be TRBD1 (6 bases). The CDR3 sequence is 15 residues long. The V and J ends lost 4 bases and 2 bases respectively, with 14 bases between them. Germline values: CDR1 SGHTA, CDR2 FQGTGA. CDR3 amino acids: CASSSGQTDQETQYF. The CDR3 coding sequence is TGTGCCAGCAGCTCAGGACAGACCGATCAAGAGACCCAGTACTTC.

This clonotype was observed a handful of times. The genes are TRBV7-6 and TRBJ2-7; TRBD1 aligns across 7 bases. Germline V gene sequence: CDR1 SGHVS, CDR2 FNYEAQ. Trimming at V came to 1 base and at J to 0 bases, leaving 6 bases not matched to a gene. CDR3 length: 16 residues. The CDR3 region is CASSLGQGASSYEQYF. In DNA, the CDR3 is TGTGCCAGCAGCTTAGGACAGGGAGCCAGCTCCTACGAGCAGTACTTC. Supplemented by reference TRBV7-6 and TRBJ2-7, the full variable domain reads GAGVSQSPRYKVTKRGQDVALRCDPISGHVSLYWYRQALGQGPEFLTYFNYEAQQDKSGLPNDRFSAERPEGSISTLTIQRTEQRDSAMYRCASSLGQGASSYEQYFGPGTRLTVT.

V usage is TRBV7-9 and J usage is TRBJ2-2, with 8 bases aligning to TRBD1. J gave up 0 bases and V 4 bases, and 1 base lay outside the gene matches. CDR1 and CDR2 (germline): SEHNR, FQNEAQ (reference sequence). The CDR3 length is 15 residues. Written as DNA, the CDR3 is TGTGCCAGCAGCTCGGGACAGGCGAACACCGGGGAGCTGTTTTTT. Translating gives CASSSGQANTGELFF.

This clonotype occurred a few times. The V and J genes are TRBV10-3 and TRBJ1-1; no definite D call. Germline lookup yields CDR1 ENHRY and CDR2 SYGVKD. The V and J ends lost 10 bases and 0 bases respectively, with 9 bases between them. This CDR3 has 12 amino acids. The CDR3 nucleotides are TGTGCCAGCGGAGACGTGAACACTGAAGCTTTCTTT. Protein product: CASGDVNTEAFF.

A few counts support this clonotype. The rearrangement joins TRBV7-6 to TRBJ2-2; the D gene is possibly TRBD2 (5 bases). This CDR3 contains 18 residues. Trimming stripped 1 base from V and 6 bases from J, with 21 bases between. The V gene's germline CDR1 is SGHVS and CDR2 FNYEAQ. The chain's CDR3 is CASSLEFAGFGVSGELFF. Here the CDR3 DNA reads TGTGCCAGCAGCTTAGAATTTGCAGGCTTCGGGGTTTCCGGGGAGCTGTTTTTT.

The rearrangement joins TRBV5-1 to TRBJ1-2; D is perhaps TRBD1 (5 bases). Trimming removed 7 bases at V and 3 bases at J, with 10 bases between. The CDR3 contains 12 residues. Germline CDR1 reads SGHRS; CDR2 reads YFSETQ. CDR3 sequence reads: CASVGGDYGYTF. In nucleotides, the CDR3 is TGCGCCAGCGTTGGAGGGGACTATGGCTACACCTTC.

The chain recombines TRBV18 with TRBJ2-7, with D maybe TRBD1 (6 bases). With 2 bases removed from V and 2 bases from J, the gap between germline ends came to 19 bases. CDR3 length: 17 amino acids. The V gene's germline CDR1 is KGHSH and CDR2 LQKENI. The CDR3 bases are TGTGCCAGCTCACCAGCCAGTGGGACACCCGGGCCCTACGAGCAGTACTTC. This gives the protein CASSPASGTPGPYEQYF.

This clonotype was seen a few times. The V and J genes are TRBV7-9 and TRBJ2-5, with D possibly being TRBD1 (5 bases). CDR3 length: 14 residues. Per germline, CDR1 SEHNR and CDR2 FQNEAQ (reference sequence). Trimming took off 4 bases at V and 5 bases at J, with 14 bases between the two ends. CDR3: CASSSDTTRETQYF. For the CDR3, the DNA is TGTGCCAGCAGCTCGGACACAACGAGGGAGACCCAGTACTTC.

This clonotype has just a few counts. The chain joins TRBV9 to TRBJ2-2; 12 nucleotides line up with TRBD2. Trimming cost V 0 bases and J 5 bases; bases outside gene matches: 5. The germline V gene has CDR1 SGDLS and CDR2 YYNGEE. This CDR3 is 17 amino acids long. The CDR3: CASSVALLAGGTGELFF. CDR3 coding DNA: TGTGCCAGCAGCGTAGCTTTACTAGCGGGAGGTACCGGGGAGCTGTTTTTT.

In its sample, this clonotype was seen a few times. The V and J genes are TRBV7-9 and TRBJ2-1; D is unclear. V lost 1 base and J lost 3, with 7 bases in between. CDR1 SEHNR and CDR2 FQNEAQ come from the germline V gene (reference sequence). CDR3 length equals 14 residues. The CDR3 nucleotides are TGTGCCAGCAGCTTAGTGGCACTCTACAATGAGCAGTTCTTC. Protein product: CASSLVALYNEQFF.

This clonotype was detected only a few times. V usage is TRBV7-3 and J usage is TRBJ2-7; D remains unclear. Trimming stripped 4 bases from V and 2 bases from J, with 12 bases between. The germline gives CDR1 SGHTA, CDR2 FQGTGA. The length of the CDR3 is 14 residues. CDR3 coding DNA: TGTGCCAGCAGCTCGTTCGGCTCCCCCTACGAGCAGTACTTC. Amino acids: CASSSFGSPYEQYF.

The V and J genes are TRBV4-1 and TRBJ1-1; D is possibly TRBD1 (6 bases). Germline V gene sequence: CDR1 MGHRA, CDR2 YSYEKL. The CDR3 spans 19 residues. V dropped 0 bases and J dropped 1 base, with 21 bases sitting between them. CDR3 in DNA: TGCGCCAGCAGCCAAGAGCGTTACAGGGTGTTGAGGCGGAACACTGAAGCTTTCTTT. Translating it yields CASSQERYRVLRRNTEAFF.